These 14 T cell receptor beta chains originate from one sample sequenced in a study of control samples from healthy donors and cancer patients. Generated by immunoSEQ multiplex PCR, the TCRdb table keeps only in-frame clones and is missing some. Of more than 95,000 clones detected, 80% to 95% appear once; the ten largest clones hold approximately 0.58%. The specimen was PBMCs. The source of these receptors is a man at least 80 years old with head and neck cancer.

The CDR3 nucleotides read TGTGCCAGCAGCCCTGCCTCCCGGACTAACACAGGCAATGAGCAGTTCTTC. Its protein product is CASSPASRTNTGNEQFF. The chain couples TRBV7-2 to TRBJ2-1, with D maybe TRBD2 (6 bases). This CDR3 has 17 amino acids. V lost 5 bases to trimming and J lost 6 bases, with 23 bases between them. Germline V gene data show CDR1 as SGHTA and CDR2 as FQGNSA.

This chain connects TRBV6-5 to TRBJ2-7, with unresolved D. Germline values: CDR1 MNHEY, CDR2 SVGAGI. Trimming took off 2 bases at V and 4 bases at J, with 9 bases between the two ends. This CDR3 has 13 amino acids. The CDR3 sequence: CASSYGRKYEQYF. The CDR3 DNA reads as TGTGCCAGCAGTTACGGGCGGAAGTACGAGCAGTACTTC.

The V call is TRBV1, the J call TRBJ2-7; TRBD2 is the table's D call, not checked against the DNA. TRBV1 is a recognized pseudogene. This CDR3 contains 17 residues. The CDR3 DNA sequence: TGCACCAGCAGCCAAGGGGTGCGGGACTGGGAACGCTACGAGCAGTACTTC. It specifies CTSSQGVRDWERYEQYF.

The rearrangement uses TRBV19 and TRBJ2-7; 12 bases match TRBD2. The CDR3 consists of 14 residues. Germline CDR1 is LNHDA and CDR2 is SQIVND (reference sequence). V shed 8 bases, J shed 7 bases, and the junction held 9 bases outside the gene matches. CDR3 coding DNA: TGTGCCAGTGCCCCTAGCGGGAGGGTGGGTGAGCAGTACTTC. Translated: CASAPSGRVGEQYF.

This rearrangement joins TRBV7-2 to TRBJ2-2; unclear D gene. Trimming removed 2 bases from V and 6 bases from J, with 16 bases in between. Germline V gives CDR1 SGHTA, CDR2 FQGNSA. The CDR3 runs to 16 residues. The CDR3 reads CASSLFASATAGELFF. DNA for the CDR3: TGTGCCAGCAGCTTATTCGCCAGCGCCACTGCCGGGGAGCTGTTTTTT.

The chain's CDR3 is CASRVTDHYGYTF. The CDR3 DNA is TGTGCCAGTCGAGTAACCGACCACTATGGCTACACCTTC. This chain joins TRBV6-6 and TRBJ1-2; D gene unclear. The germline V gene has CDR1 MNHNY and CDR2 SVGAGI (reference sequence). V lost 9 bases to trimming and J lost 3 bases, with 14 bases between them. CDR3 length: 13 residues.

V is TRBV5-8 and J is TRBJ2-3; 8 bases line up with TRBD1. Germline assignment: CDR1 SGHTS and CDR2 YDEGEE. V shed 3 bases and J 1 base; nucleotides not matched to a gene: 7. The CDR3 extends over 16 amino acids. The CDR3 bases are TGTGCCAGCAGCTCTCGAGACAGGGGAGGCACAGATACGCAGTATTTT. Translating gives CASSSRDRGGTDTQYF.

The chain carries TRBV3-1 (or the pseudogene TRBV3-2) and TRBJ1-4, with 7 positions matching TRBD1. CDR1 LGHDT and CDR2 YNNKEL come from the germline V gene (reference sequence). The CDR3 length is 15 residues. V lost 2 bases and J lost 8; bases outside the gene matches: 8. The CDR3 loop is CASSQNRGLKEKLFF. Written as DNA, the CDR3 is TGTGCCAGCAGCCAAAACAGGGGCCTTAAAGAAAAACTGTTTTTT.

The genes are TRBV7-2 and TRBJ2-7; the match to TRBD1 covers 7 bases. Germline-derived CDR1 and CDR2 are SGHTA and FQGNSA. Trimming removed 4 bases from V and 0 bases from J; junction bases left unmatched: 12. The CDR3 is 17 residues long. The CDR3 here is CASSSAYRGPYSYEQYF. CDR3 nucleotide sequence: TGTGCCAGCAGCTCTGCTTACAGGGGCCCCTACTCCTACGAGCAGTACTTC. Full variable domain (outside the CDR3, taken from reference TRBV7-2 and TRBJ2-7): GAGVSQSPSNKVTEKGKDVELRCDPISGHTALYWYRQSLGQGLEFLIYFQGNSAPDKSGLPSDRFSAERTGGSVSTLTIQRTQQEDSAVYLCASSSAYRGPYSYEQYFGPGTRLTVT.

This clone was found once. The chain recombines TRBV10-3 with TRBJ1-1, with 9 bases matching TRBD1. The CDR3 totals 13 residues. Trimming removed 10 bases from V and 1 base from J; junction bases left unmatched: 4. Per germline, CDR1 ENHRY and CDR2 SYGVKD. The CDR3 protein is CATRGQGNTEAFF. Written as DNA, the CDR3 is TGTGCCACCCGGGGACAGGGGAACACTGAAGCTTTCTTT.

This sequence joins TRBV18 and TRBJ2-3; 12 positions agree with TRBD2. Trimming removed 3 bases from V and 4 bases from J; junction bases left unmatched: 8. The CDR3 extends over 17 amino acids. CDR1 is KGHSH and CDR2 is LQKENI in the germline V gene. CDR3 nucleotide sequence: TGTGCCAGCTCACCGATGGTACTAGCGGGGGGTTCAGATACGCAGTATTTT. It is translated as CASSPMVLAGGSDTQYF.

This sequence joins TRBV6-5 and TRBJ1-5; D possibly corresponds to TRBD1 (5 bases). The V gene lost 5 bases and the J gene lost 3 bases, with 14 bases spanning the gap. This CDR3 contains 15 residues. Per germline, CDR1 MNHEY and CDR2 SVGAGI. CDR3 protein: CASSPTGGSNQPQHF. As DNA, the CDR3 is TGTGCCAGCAGTCCGACGGGGGGGTCCAATCAGCCCCAGCATTTT.

The chain joins TRBV27 to TRBJ2-7, with 9 bases fitting TRBD1. The germline V gene has CDR1 MNHEY and CDR2 SMNVEV (reference sequence). The CDR3 totals 15 residues. With 5 bases clipped from V and 4 bases from J, the junction kept 9 bases outside the gene matches. CDR3 amino acids: CASSTGQGFLYEQYF. CDR3 nucleotides: TGTGCCAGCAGTACGGGACAGGGATTTTTGTACGAGCAGTACTTC.

The V call is TRBV5-1, the J call TRBJ2-6; tentatively, D is TRBD1 (7 bases). There are 17 residues in the CDR3. Germline V gene data show CDR1 as SGHRS and CDR2 as YFSETQ. V was shortened by 0 bases and J by 4 bases, with 14 bases between the two germline ends. The chain's CDR3 is CASSLEAGGSGANVLTF. CDR3 nucleotides: TGCGCCAGCAGCTTGGAAGCAGGGGGGAGCGGGGCCAACGTCCTGACTTTC.